This T cell receptor (beta chain) was profiled in a study of cytomegalovirus exposure and HLA in healthy donors. This CDR3 is built from 13 residues. Germline-derived CDR1 and CDR2 are SNHLY and FYNNEI. With 8 bases clipped from V and 4 bases from J, the junction kept 8 bases outside the gene matches. This clone was observed a single time. The PCR was carried out with 60 Vbeta primers and 13 Jbeta primers. Repertoires were generated with immunoSEQ multiplex PCR, while TCRdb's copy carries only in-frame clones and drops some. The sample carries 100,000 to 150,000 clones, approximately 80% recorded once.

The TCR comes from a woman aged 40 to 50 in good health and CMV-seronegative. The V call is TRBV2, the J call TRBJ2-7, with TRBD1 identical over 7 bases. Sequencing was performed on PBMCs. In nucleotides, the CDR3 is TGTGCCAGCGGACAGGCCCAACCATACGAGCAGTACTTC. It translates to CASGQAQPYEQYF.